The clone carrying this T cell receptor (beta chain) was counted at least ten times. What it binds is unknown. These data originate in a study of identical twins. Study-wide points: Excess low generation probability was seen in twin-shared out-of-frame alpha sequences. Insertions were reduced in abundant cord blood beta clonotypes but not in memory repertoires.

cDNA molecules carried unique molecular identifiers, and template switching added a universal primer site. TCRdb itself ran the 5' RACE reads through MiXCR, one entry per CDR3 protein. This table holds 400,000 to 500,000 distinct CDR3 sequences, 18% found once. Only healthy Caucasians were included as donors. The TCR was taken from a man aged 50 to 59 in good health. Sequenced sample: naive T cells sorted from blood.

CDR3 bases: TGCGCCAGCAGCTCAAGGGTGGTCGGGGATAATTCACCCCTCCACTTT. This gives the protein CASSSRVVGDNSPLHF. The rearrangement links TRBV5-1 to TRBJ1-6; D is unresolved. Trimming removed 3 bases from V and 5 bases from J, with 15 bases in between. The CDR3 is 16 amino acids. Germline-derived CDR1 and CDR2 are SGHRS and YFSETQ.